The rows below give T cell receptor beta chains drawn from one sample of a study of response to subunit inactivated influenza vaccine. TCRdb passed the RT-PCR reads through MiXCR, listing each CDR3 protein once. The sample contains 500,000 to 600,000 distinct CDR3 sequences, about 11% of which appear only once. The same sample was also used in a study of T cells expressing NK-cell markers.

Source: PBMCs from blood, taken on the day of vaccination. The receptors shown here come from a man in his fifties or sixties who received an inactivated influenza vaccine. Each CDR3 is given with its conserved first and last residue. The order of the fields is CDR3 DNA, CDR3 protein, clone size, V gene, J gene, D gene. The D gene is left open where the match is weak. Clone size is shown for a subset of rows, as once, few, many or a class of expanded clone.

cdr3_nt: TGTGCCAGCAGACCCGGTCAGGGTGCGGGTCAGCCCCAGCATTTT; cdr3_aa: CASRPGQGAGQPQHF; clone_size: few; v_call: TRBV12-3/TRBV12-4; j_call: TRBJ1-5; d_call: .
cdr3_nt: TGTGCCAGCAGGCCCCGGACTTTTGCGAGAACCGGGGAGCTGTTTTTT; cdr3_aa: CASRPRTFARTGELFF; clone_size: .; v_call: TRBV12-3/TRBV12-4; j_call: TRBJ2-2; d_call: .
cdr3_nt: TGTGCCACCAGTGATCTCCACAGAGATACGCAGTATTTT; cdr3_aa: CATSDLHRDTQYF; clone_size: .; v_call: TRBV24-1; j_call: TRBJ2-3; d_call: .
cdr3_nt: TGTGCCATCCTACTAGCTAACACAGATACGCAGTATTTT; cdr3_aa: CAILLANTDTQYF; clone_size: .; v_call: TRBV18; j_call: TRBJ2-3; d_call: .
cdr3_nt: TGCGCCAGCAGCCACCGGACAGGGATGGCAGATACGCAGTATTTT; cdr3_aa: CASSHRTGMADTQYF; clone_size: .; v_call: TRBV4-3; j_call: TRBJ2-3; d_call: TRBD1
cdr3_nt: TGTGCCAGCAGCTTAGGGGGTGGGGGGCGCTTTCAGCCCCAGCATTTT; cdr3_aa: CASSLGGGGRFQPQHF; clone_size: .; v_call: TRBV7-2; j_call: TRBJ1-5; d_call: .
cdr3_nt: TGCAGTGCTAGAGTCCCAGGAGGGCCACCTACGAATTCACCCCTCCACTTT; cdr3_aa: CSARVPGGPPTNSPLHF; clone_size: few; v_call: TRBV20-1; j_call: TRBJ1-6; d_call: .
cdr3_nt: TGTGCCAGCAGTTCGCCCGGGACGGCGAACACCGGGGAGCTGTTTTTT; cdr3_aa: CASSSPGTANTGELFF; clone_size: .; v_call: TRBV12-3/TRBV12-4; j_call: TRBJ2-2; d_call: .
cdr3_nt: TGTGCCATCAGAGACCGGACAGGGGGCAACACTGAAGCTTTCTTT; cdr3_aa: CAIRDRTGGNTEAFF; clone_size: .; v_call: TRBV10-3; j_call: TRBJ1-1; d_call: TRBD1
cdr3_nt: TGTGCCAGCGAGGGAGGGCCGGGCGAGCAGTACTTC; cdr3_aa: CASEGGPGEQYF; clone_size: many; v_call: TRBV6-6; j_call: TRBJ2-7; d_call: TRBD2
cdr3_nt: TGCAGTGCTAGAGGTCGACAGGGCGACTCTGGGGCCAACGTCCTGACTTTC; cdr3_aa: CSARGRQGDSGANVLTF; clone_size: many; v_call: TRBV20-1; j_call: TRBJ2-6; d_call: TRBD1
cdr3_nt: TGTGCCATCAGGAGGGGACTGGATACAGATACGCAGTATTTT; cdr3_aa: CAIRRGLDTDTQYF; clone_size: few; v_call: TRBV10-3; j_call: TRBJ2-3; d_call: .
cdr3_nt: TGCAGTGCTGTCAGGACTAGCGGGAGGTCCGTTTTCTTC; cdr3_aa: CSAVRTSGRSVFF; clone_size: .; v_call: TRBV20-1; j_call: TRBJ2-5; d_call: TRBD2
cdr3_nt: TGTGCCAGCAGTGGCCGGGACAGGCTCGTTTATAGCAATCAGCCCCAGCATTTT; cdr3_aa: CASSGRDRLVYSNQPQHF; clone_size: .; v_call: TRBV6-1; j_call: TRBJ1-5; d_call: TRBD1
cdr3_nt: TGTGCCAGCAGCTATAGGACAGGGTCCCAAGAGACCCAGTACTTC; cdr3_aa: CASSYRTGSQETQYF; clone_size: few; v_call: TRBV5-5; j_call: TRBJ2-5; d_call: TRBD1
cdr3_nt: TGTGCCAGCAGCTTCGGGCCACCGTATGGCTACACCTTC; cdr3_aa: CASSFGPPYGYTF; clone_size: once; v_call: TRBV7-9; j_call: TRBJ1-2; d_call: .
cdr3_nt: TGTGCCACGCAGGACCGAGATACGCAGTATTTT; cdr3_aa: CATQDRDTQYF; clone_size: many; v_call: TRBV19; j_call: TRBJ2-3; d_call: .
cdr3_nt: TGTGCCAGCAAGTCGACGGGGGGGCTGAATGAGCAGTTCTTC; cdr3_aa: CASKSTGGLNEQFF; clone_size: many; v_call: TRBV7-2; j_call: TRBJ2-1; d_call: TRBD2
cdr3_nt: TGTGCCAGTCATTCCGGGACAGCTGGAAACACCATATATTTT; cdr3_aa: CASHSGTAGNTIYF; clone_size: .; v_call: TRBV19; j_call: TRBJ1-3; d_call: TRBD1
cdr3_nt: TGTGCCAGCAGGACGTCGACAGGGATATACGAGCAGTACTTC; cdr3_aa: CASRTSTGIYEQYF; clone_size: .; v_call: TRBV6-2/TRBV6-3; j_call: TRBJ2-7; d_call: TRBD1
cdr3_nt: TGTGCCAGCAGCTTAGTTTCGAGCGGGAGTCTCAATGAGCAGTTCTTC; cdr3_aa: CASSLVSSGSLNEQFF; clone_size: many; v_call: TRBV7-2; j_call: TRBJ2-1; d_call: TRBD2
cdr3_nt: TGCAGTGCTTCATGGCAGTCGCTAGCCAAAAACATTCAGTACTTC; cdr3_aa: CSASWQSLAKNIQYF; clone_size: .; v_call: TRBV20-1; j_call: TRBJ2-4; d_call: .
cdr3_nt: TGTGCCAGCAGCGAATACAGGGCGAATCAGCCCCAGCATTTT; cdr3_aa: CASSEYRANQPQHF; clone_size: few; v_call: TRBV5-6; j_call: TRBJ1-5; d_call: .
cdr3_nt: TGTGCCAGCAGCCAAGGACTAGCGGGGGCCCAAGAGACCCAGTACTTC; cdr3_aa: CASSQGLAGAQETQYF; clone_size: .; v_call: TRBV3-1; j_call: TRBJ2-5; d_call: TRBD2
cdr3_nt: TGTGCCAGCACTACCCAGGGAAGGAACACTGAAGCTTTCTTT; cdr3_aa: CASTTQGRNTEAFF; clone_size: .; v_call: TRBV6-1; j_call: TRBJ1-1; d_call: .
cdr3_nt: TGTGCCAGCAGCTCGACGGTCTTACCCTACGGGGCCAACGTCCTGACTTTC; cdr3_aa: CASSSTVLPYGANVLTF; clone_size: once; v_call: TRBV5-5; j_call: TRBJ2-6; d_call: .
cdr3_nt: TGTGCCAGCAGTTACACAATAGCGAGCGGAAGCACAGATACGCAGTATTTT; cdr3_aa: CASSYTIASGSTDTQYF; clone_size: few; v_call: TRBV6-5; j_call: TRBJ2-3; d_call: .
cdr3_nt: TGTGCCAGCAGGGGGCTACGGGGGCAGGTGCCAGATACGCAGTATTTT; cdr3_aa: CASRGLRGQVPDTQYF; clone_size: .; v_call: TRBV27; j_call: TRBJ2-3; d_call: .
cdr3_nt: TGCAGTGCTAGAGATCGCAGGGGGTCCTTGGTCCATGAGCAGTTCTTC; cdr3_aa: CSARDRRGSLVHEQFF; clone_size: many; v_call: TRBV20-1; j_call: TRBJ2-1; d_call: TRBD1